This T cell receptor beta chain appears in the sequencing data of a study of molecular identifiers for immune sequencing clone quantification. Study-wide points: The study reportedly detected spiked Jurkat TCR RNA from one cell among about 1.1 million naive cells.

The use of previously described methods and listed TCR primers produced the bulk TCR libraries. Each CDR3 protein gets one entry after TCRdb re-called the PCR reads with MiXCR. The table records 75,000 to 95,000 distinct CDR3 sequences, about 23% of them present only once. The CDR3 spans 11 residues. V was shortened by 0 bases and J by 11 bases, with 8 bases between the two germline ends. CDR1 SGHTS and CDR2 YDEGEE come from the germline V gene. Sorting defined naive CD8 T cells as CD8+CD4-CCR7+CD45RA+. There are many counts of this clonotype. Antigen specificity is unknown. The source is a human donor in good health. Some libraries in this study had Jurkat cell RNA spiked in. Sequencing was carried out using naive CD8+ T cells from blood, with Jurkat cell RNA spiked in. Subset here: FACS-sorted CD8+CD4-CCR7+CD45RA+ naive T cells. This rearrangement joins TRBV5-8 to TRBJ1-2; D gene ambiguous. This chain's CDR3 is CASSLGRLYTF. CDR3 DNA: TGTGCCAGCAGCTTGGGACGCCTATACACCTTC.